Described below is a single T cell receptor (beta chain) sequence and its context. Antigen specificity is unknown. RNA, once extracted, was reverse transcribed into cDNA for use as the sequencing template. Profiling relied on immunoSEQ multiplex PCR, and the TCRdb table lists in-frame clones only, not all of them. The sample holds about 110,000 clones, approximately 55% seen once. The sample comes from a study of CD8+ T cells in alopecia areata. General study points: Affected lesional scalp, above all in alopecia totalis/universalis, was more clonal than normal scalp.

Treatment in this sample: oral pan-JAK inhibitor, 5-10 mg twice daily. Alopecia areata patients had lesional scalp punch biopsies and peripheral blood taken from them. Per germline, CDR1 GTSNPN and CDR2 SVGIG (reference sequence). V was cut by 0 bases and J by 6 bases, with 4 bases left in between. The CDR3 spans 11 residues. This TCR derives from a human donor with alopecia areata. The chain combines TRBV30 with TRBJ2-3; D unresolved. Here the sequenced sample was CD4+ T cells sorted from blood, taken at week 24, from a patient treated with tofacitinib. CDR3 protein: CAWSVMDTQYF. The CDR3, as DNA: TGTGCCTGGAGTGTTATGGATACGCAGTATTTT.